This T cell receptor (beta chain) was observed in a study of CD4 T cells in relation to SARS-CoV-2 and coronaviruses (dated by TCRdb to the early 2020s). General notes on the study: Shared crossreactive spike epitopes were mapped to their HLA restriction using patient-derived lymphoblastoid cell lines. At the level of individual TCR clonotypes, the study evaluated whether memory CD4+ T cells crossreact between the spike proteins of SARS-CoV-2 and those of common cold coronaviruses. The Adaptive Biotechnologies TCR-sequencing kit was used for samples from a few pre-COVID donors and for the naive versus memory experiments, whereas the other data were Illumina-based. Expansion assays from other donors in the study were sequenced with a different, Illumina-based TCR-beta assay. The paper as a whole reports these results and caveats: Crossreactivity analysis was centred on spike protein, so crossreactivity against other viral proteins was not assessed. Small numbers of patients and of tested TCRs limited the study. No donor contributed both pre-pandemic and post-infection samples, which limited tracing the source of pre-existing responses. Sequencing of naive versus memory cells indicated that the assay detects memory recall responses, not primary responses primed during culture. In about 60% of donors, memory CD4+ clonotypes turned up that crossrecognized SARS-CoV-2 and at least one common cold coronavirus spike. Compared with monoreactive clones, crossreactive clones had significantly weaker SARS-CoV-2-driven expansion, a result consistent with antigenic imprinting.

CD4+ T cells from unexposed donors were collected before the COVID-19 pandemic (2011-2018). To separate naive from memory CD4+ T cells, cryopreserved PBMCs first underwent CD4 enrichment and then EasySep naive CD4+ T cell enrichment. Leukapheresis product for the unexposed donors was bought commercially. PBMCs were isolated from leukapheresis product or whole blood by Ficoll-Paque PLUS gradient centrifugation. PBMCs were either cryopreserved at -140°C or used fresh in the expansion assay. The QIAamp Micro DNA Kit was used to extract genomic DNA from the CD4+ T cells. The CDR1 and CDR2 encoded by the germline V gene are SQVTM and ANQGSEA. The CDR3 sequence holds 14 residues, the cysteine and phenylalanine included. CDR3 DNA is the only sequence kept; it has 42 bases, read in frame from the first base. The V end gives up 2 bases and the J end 6 bases, leaving 5 bases in the junction not matched to a gene.

DNA from uncultured naive and memory CD4+ T cells underwent immunoSEQ TCR-beta sequencing at deep resolution. Per the original workflow: During preprocessing, nonproductive sequences were removed, along with CDR3s that did not begin with C, did not end with F or W, or were shorter than 7 amino acids. Cultured and uncultured naive and memory CD4+ repertoires were searched for previously identified spike- and CEF-reactive CDR3s. CDR3 homology was measured as pairwise Levenshtein distance, computed with the stringdist R package after trimming three terminal residues from each end. TCRdb's version of the immuneACCESS table is confined to in-frame rearrangements and falls short of the full clone set. An unresolved V gene accounts for under half of the shortfall where checked; the remainder is of unknown origin. The DNA gave D and trimming, while V, J and clone size come from that table. Within this sample are 60,000 to 85,000 clones, with 85% to 95% of them counted one time only. Approximately 0.21% of the sample is in the top ten clones.

A word on this clone: The antigen it recognizes is unknown. Per-base qualities were not stored, and no clone one base away is much larger.

The sequence was collected from a human donor in good health. The sequencing input was naive CD4+ T cells from PBMCs. Sample cell subset or site, as interpreted from the label and publication: naive CD4+ T cells isolated by negative enrichment. Recombination joined TRBV29-1 with TRBJ2-3; 10 central nucleotides agree with TRBD2. The bases read TGCAGCGTTGAAAAGAATAGCGGGGGGGATACGCAGTATTTT. Its coded protein is CSVEKNSGGDTQYF.